What follows are 9 T cell receptor beta chains derived from one specimen sequenced in a study of spatial heterogeneity in lung cancer. No cognate antigen is known for these TCRs. Indicated time point: sample taken at primary tumor resection. TCRdb used MiXCR to reprocess the 5' RACE reads, holding one entry per CDR3 protein. The sample holds 13,000 or so distinct CDR3 sequences; roughly 5.6% are singletons and the top ten take almost 25%. Study-level results: Tumor mutation count correlated with how many alpha and beta TCRs expanded intratumorally.

The material sequenced was lung tumor tissue, taken at surgery. These receptor sequences come from a male donor with early-stage non-small cell lung cancer.

This clonotype has at least ten counts. The V gene is TRBV7-6, the J gene TRBJ2-5; D is perhaps TRBD2 (5 bases). Trimming took 6 bases from V and 3 from J, leaving 8 bases between them. The CDR3 totals 12 residues. The germline V gene encodes CDR1 SGHVS and CDR2 FNYEAQ. The CDR3 loop is CASRGREETQYF. In DNA, the CDR3 is TGTGCCAGCAGGGGGAGAGAAGAGACCCAGTACTTC. Together with reference TRBV7-6 and TRBJ2-5, the CDR3 gives the full variable domain: GAGVSQSPRYKVTKRGQDVALRCDPISGHVSLYWYRQALGQGPEFLTYFNYEAQQDKSGLPNDRFSAERPEGSISTLTIQRTEQRDSAMYRCASRGREETQYFGPGTRLLVL.

This clonotype came up many times. Here the CDR3 DNA reads TGTGCAAGTCGCTTAAAAGATAGTCGGGACAGGGTCTCCTACGAGCAGTACTTC. It codes for CASRLKDSRDRVSYEQYF. The V and J genes are TRBV12-2 and TRBJ2-7; the D segment call TRBD1 is taken from the table without a DNA check. TRBV12-2 is a pseudogene. The length of the CDR3 is 18 residues.

This clonotype showed up many times. The V call is TRBV11-3, the J call TRBJ2-1; D not certain. This CDR3 contains 12 residues. V was clipped by 0 bases and J by 8 bases, with 5 bases between them. The germline V gene encodes CDR1 SGHNT and CDR2 YENEEA. The CDR3 DNA is TGTGCCAGCAGCTTAGATGCGGATGAGCAGTTCTTC. Translation: CASSLDADEQFF.

This CDR3 reads CSARDSLSTASGQFF. CDR3 nucleotides: TGCAGTGCTAGAGATTCACTTTCAACAGCTTCAGGGCAGTTCTTC. The chain couples TRBV20-1 to TRBJ2-1; D ambiguous. V was trimmed by 0 bases and J by 12 bases, leaving 21 bases between them. This CDR3 spans 15 amino acids. CDR1 is DFQATT, CDR2 SNEGSKA, per germline (reference sequence).

The table lists this clonotype with many counts. The chain is built from TRBV18 and TRBJ2-7; 10 nucleotides line up with TRBD1. The CDR3 length is 14 residues. The ends lost 6 bases at V and 6 bases at J; junction bases unmatched: 8. Per the germline V gene, CDR1 is KGHSH and CDR2 is LQKENI. DNA of the CDR3: TGTGCCAGCTCCCCCGGGACAGGGGTCCGCGAGCAGTACTTC. Translated, it gives CASSPGTGVREQYF. Full variable domain (remainder filled in from reference TRBV18 and TRBJ2-7): NAGVMQNPRHLVRRRGQEARLRCSPMKGHSHVYWYRQLPEEGLKFMVYLQKENIIDESGMPKERFSAEFPKEGPSILRIQQVVRGDSAAYFCASSPGTGVREQYFGPGTRLTVT.

This clonotype occurred many times. V gene TRBV7-8 combines with J gene TRBJ2-1; D gene uncertain. Trimming cost V 3 bases and J 7 bases, with 4 bases left between them. This CDR3 comprises 11 residues. Germline loops: CDR1 SGHVS, CDR2 FQNEAQ. The CDR3, as DNA: TGTGCCAGCAGCTTCTTGAATGAGCAGTTCTTC. It yields the protein CASSFLNEQFF.

This clonotype was found many times. V gene TRBV6-5 combines with J gene TRBJ1-1, with 9 positions matching TRBD1. The CDR3 spans 16 residues. With 5 bases clipped from V and 0 bases from J, the junction kept 7 bases outside the gene matches. Germline loops: CDR1 MNHEY, CDR2 SVGAGI. As DNA, the CDR3 is TGTGCCAGCAGTCACAGACAGGGGGGCATGAACACTGAAGCTTTCTTT. Its protein product is CASSHRQGGMNTEAFF.

This clonotype occurred a few times. The chain combines TRBV4-1 with TRBJ2-2, with TRBD2 as a possible D gene (5 bases). Trimming took 1 base from V and 0 from J, leaving 15 bases between them. Germline V gene lookup returns CDR1 MGHRA and CDR2 YSYEKL. The CDR3 has 18 residues. The CDR3 here is CASSQGLFGFANTGELFF. The CDR3 nucleotides read TGCGCCAGCAGCCAAGGACTATTTGGATTCGCGAACACCGGGGAGCTGTTTTTT.

V and J are TRBV6-2 or TRBV6-3 and TRBJ2-3, with 9 bases that match TRBD1. Germline-derived CDR1 and CDR2 are MNHEY and SVGEGT. The J segment lost 6 bases and the V segment lost 4 bases, leaving 5 bases of the junction unmatched. CDR3 length: 14 amino acids. The CDR3, as DNA: TGTGCCAGCAGTTCGACAGGGGGTGAGGATACGCAGTATTTT. It yields the protein CASSSTGGEDTQYF.